The rows below give T cell receptor beta chains drawn from one sample of a study of CD8 T cells in ankylosing spondylitis. TCRdb reanalysed the 5' RACE reads using MiXCR and keeps one entry per CDR3 protein. The sample lists roughly 190,000 distinct CDR3 sequences, around 13% occurring once. Material: blood, either unsorted or a sorted T cell fraction (not recorded which). The source is a male donor with ankylosing spondylitis or in good health (not recorded which). The CDR3 runs from the conserved cysteine through the conserved F or W. D genes are given only for firm matches.

TRBV29-1,12,NA,CSVIDLGNEQFF
TRBV7-9,12,TRBD1,CASGTGVYEQYF
TRBV27,13,NA,CASSFQRTYEQYF
TRBV6-1,15,TRBD1,CASSEFRTGSYEQYF
TRBV30,15,NA,CAWSVAGTFYNEQFF
TRBV7-9,12,NA,CASSLGTPEAFF
TRBV30,12,NA,CAWSVGADTQYF
TRBV9,19,TRBD1,CASSVALGGAGQSYNEQFF
TRBV11-2,14,NA,CASSLWGTPYEQYF
TRBV7-8,16,TRBD2,CASQGTSGRAGETQYF
TRBV4-1,15,NA,CASSHSTGFTDTQYF
TRBV27,13,NA,CASSPTWFHEQYF
TRBV7-2,15,NA,CASSVLAAAYNEQFF
TRBV7-9,12,NA,CASSLASIEQYF
TRBV11-2,14,NA,CASSSGLGTETQYF
TRBV7-9,15,TRBD2,CASSRRLAEGNEQFF
TRBV6-1,13,NA,CASRPGQGNEQFF
TRBV30,14,NA,CAWSVHGGGQPQHF
TRBV7-6,15,TRBD2,CASSLNRGSSYEQYF
TRBV12-3/TRBV12-4,12,NA,CASSLGDSLQFF